Reported below is one TCR beta chain. Its target antigen remains unknown. No much larger clonotype is one base removed from it; base qualities were not supplied. This sample is part of a study of blood T cell repertoires in COVID-19 (TCRdb year 2020). For context, the study as a whole: Samples from collaborators originated in the United States, Italy and Spain and spanned both the acute and convalescent phases of COVID-19. The material from the prospective study consisted of cDNA or gDNA derived from T cells, B-cell-depleted T cells, or PBMCs. Deeply sampled blood TCRbeta repertoires from subjects exposed to, actively infected with, or recovered from COVID-19 were included in the dataset. The repertoires were released in a freely available public database meant as a resource for research on the immune response to SARS-CoV-2. The samples were drawn from the first 160 participants of the ongoing ImmuneRACE study and from 1,254 subjects provided by 6 global collaborators. Nearly every sample came with metadata listing a de-identified subject ID, COVID-19 status, age in years and sex. HLA class I and class II types, where available, came from metadata supplied by the sample provider rather than from assay-based typing. Overall results and qualifications from the work: The amount of clinical and demographic metadata varied by source and participant and was provided uncurated.

Enrolling through a virtual design, the prospective study's participants ranged in age from roughly 18 to 89 years and lived across 20 to 30 United States geographic areas. In the prospective study, cohorts were assigned on the basis of participant-reported clinical history obtained from a screening survey and a study questionnaire. Recovered participants in ImmuneRACE Cohort 3 were defined as having two consecutive negative NP/OP PCR tests, clearance from a healthcare professional, or resolution of symptoms. In the prospective study, mobile phlebotomists collected whole blood, serum and a nasopharyngeal or oropharyngeal swab from each participant. Additional blood draws and questionnaires over an approximately 2-month period could optionally be provided by prospective study participants. Before DNA extraction, prospective study blood samples were shipped either frozen or at room temperature. TCRbeta CDR3 regions were amplified from genomic DNA by means of the immunoSEQ Assay, a bias-controlled multiplex PCR. Turning to the authors' computational methods: Nucleated cell counts per sample were estimated from amplification of reference gene primers within the assay. Sequence reads were collapsed and filtered to measure the absolute abundance of every unique TCRbeta CDR3 rearrangement. Productive Simpson clonality was computed per sample as the square root of Simpson's diversity index over productive rearrangements. TCRdb carries this immuneACCESS record with in-frame sequences only. Its versions omit some clonotypes, under half of them owing to an unresolved V gene in the studies checked, with the rest unexplained. D and trimming come from the DNA, and the V and J calls and clone size come from that table. This sample is represented by 150,000 to 250,000 clones; around 90% of them were singletons. Approximately 2.2% of the sample rests with the top ten.

The junction carries 8 bases between V and J, which are trimmed by 5 bases and 6 bases respectively. The CDR3 sequence holds 12 residues, the cysteine and phenylalanine included. Just the 36-base CDR3 DNA is kept, in frame starting at base 1. The germline V gene yields MNHEY for CDR1 and SVGAGI for CDR2. The V and J genes are TRBV6-5 and TRBJ2-1; the D gene remains uncertain. Sequencing input: PBMCs or T cells enriched from blood (not recorded which). This receptor was taken from a woman aged 30 to 39 who had recovered from COVID-19. Read as DNA, the sequence is TGTGCCAGCAGTCCAGCGACCAATGAGCAGTTCTTC. Its translation reads: CASSPATNEQFF.